The clone carrying this T cell receptor beta chain was counted many times. Antigen specificity is unknown. This specimen belongs to a study of human T cells and chemical hapten exposure. Study in general: Patches with 0.01% DPC went on the upper back, and the tests were read at 6 days. There were per-sample TCR yield variations, arising mainly from small pooled library volume differences. Findings and limits, study-wide: In comparison with controls, expanded TCRs gave rise to a significantly larger number of large CDR3 similarity clusters.

Described time point: pre-sensitization, week 0. Documented treatment: therapeutic diphenylcyclopropenone sensitization with weekly scalp DPC. MiXCR, applied by TCRdb to the RACE reads, yields one record per CDR3 protein. The data contain 99,000 or so distinct CDR3 sequences, under 14% of them singletons. V was trimmed by 4 bases and J by 3 bases, leaving 16 bases between them. Germline CDR1 SQVTM, CDR2 ANQGSEA. There are 14 residues in the CDR3. Here the sequenced sample was whole blood, taken in connection with sensitization to the hapten diphenylcyclopropenone (DPC). This TCR derives from a woman aged 60 to 75 with alopecia areata. Some clones in this sample may be carry-over from other donors' samples. The chain combines TRBV29-1 with TRBJ2-7, with D possibly TRBD2 on 7 matching bases. The CDR3 spells CSVGGGGTIYEQYF. The DNA of the CDR3 is TGCAGCGTTGGGGGCGGGGGCACGATCTACGAGCAGTACTTC.